Sequencing of this TCR beta chain was carried out in a study of cytomegalovirus exposure and HLA in healthy donors. Study findings and constraints: Roughly even sequencing depth across donors was the assumption behind the presence/absence analyses. Productive status was seen about 90% or about 30% of the time for most TCR beta V segments in an earlier analysis. Follow-up analysis found HLA locus-dependent TCR association rates, highest for DRB1 and lowest for HLA-C. Some TCR beta chains (around 160 of them) were listed as cytomegalovirus-associated.

CDR3 length: 14 amino acids. V lost 4 bases to trimming and J lost 4 bases; unmatched junction nucleotides: 7. Germline V CDR1 and CDR2: SGHRS, YFSETQ. PCR primers comprised 60 Vbeta and 13 Jbeta primers. Sequenced by immunoSEQ multiplex PCR; TCRdb stores in-frame clones only, minus some. The sample table includes 65,000 to 85,000 clones. Turning to this clone: Its antigen is unidentified.

The receptor was isolated from a female donor in good health and CMV-seropositive. This rearrangement joins TRBV5-1 to TRBJ1-2; TRBD1 aligns across 7 bases. Sequencing was done on a sample of PBMCs. Here the CDR3 reads CASSANRGGYGYTF. The CDR3 DNA reads as TGCGCCAGCAGCGCGAACAGGGGCGGCTATGGCTACACCTTC.